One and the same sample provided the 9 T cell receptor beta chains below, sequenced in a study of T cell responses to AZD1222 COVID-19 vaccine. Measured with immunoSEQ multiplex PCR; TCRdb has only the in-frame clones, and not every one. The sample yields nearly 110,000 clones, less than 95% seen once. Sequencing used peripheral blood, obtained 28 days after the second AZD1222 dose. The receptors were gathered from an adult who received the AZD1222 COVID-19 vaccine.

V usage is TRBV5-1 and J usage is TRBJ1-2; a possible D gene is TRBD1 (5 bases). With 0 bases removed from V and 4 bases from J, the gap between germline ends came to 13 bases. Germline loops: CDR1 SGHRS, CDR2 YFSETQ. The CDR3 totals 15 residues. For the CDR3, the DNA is TGCGCCAGCAGCTTGGACCCCGCGGGGCTCTATGGCTACACCTTC. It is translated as CASSLDPAGLYGYTF.

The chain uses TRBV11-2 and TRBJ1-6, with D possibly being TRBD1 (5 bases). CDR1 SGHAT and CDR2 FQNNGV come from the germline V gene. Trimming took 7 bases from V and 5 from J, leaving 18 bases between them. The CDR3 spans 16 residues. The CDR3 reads CASTQNRRGNNSPLHF. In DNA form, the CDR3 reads TGTGCCAGCACCCAAAACCGCCGGGGGAATAATTCACCCCTCCACTTT.

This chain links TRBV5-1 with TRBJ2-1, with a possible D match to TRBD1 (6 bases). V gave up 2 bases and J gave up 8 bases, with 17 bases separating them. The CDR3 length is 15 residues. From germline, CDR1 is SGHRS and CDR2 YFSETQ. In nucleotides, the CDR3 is TGCGCCAGCAGCTTATCGGCAGGGGCGATTGATGAGCAGTTCTTC. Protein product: CASSLSAGAIDEQFF.

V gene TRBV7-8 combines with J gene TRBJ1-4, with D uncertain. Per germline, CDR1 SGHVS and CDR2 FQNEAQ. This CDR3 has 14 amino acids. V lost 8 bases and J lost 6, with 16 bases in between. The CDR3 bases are TGTGCCAGCCTTATCCGGCCAGGTGATGAAAAACTGTTTTTT. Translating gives CASLIRPGDEKLFF.

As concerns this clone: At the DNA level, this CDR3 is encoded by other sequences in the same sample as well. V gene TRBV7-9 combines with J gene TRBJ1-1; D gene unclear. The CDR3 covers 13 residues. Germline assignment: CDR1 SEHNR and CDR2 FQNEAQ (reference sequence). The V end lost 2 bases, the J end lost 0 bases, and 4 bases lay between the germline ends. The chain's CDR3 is CASSLSVNTEAFF. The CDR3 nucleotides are TGTGCCAGCAGCTTATCTGTGAACACTGAAGCTTTCTTT.

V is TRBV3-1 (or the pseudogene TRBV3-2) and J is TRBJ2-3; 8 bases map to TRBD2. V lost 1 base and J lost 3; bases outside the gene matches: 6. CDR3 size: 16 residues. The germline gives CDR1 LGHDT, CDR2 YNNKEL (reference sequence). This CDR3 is CASSQAGRGVTDTQYF. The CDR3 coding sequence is TGTGCCAGCAGCCAAGCGGGGCGGGGGGTAACAGATACGCAGTATTTT.

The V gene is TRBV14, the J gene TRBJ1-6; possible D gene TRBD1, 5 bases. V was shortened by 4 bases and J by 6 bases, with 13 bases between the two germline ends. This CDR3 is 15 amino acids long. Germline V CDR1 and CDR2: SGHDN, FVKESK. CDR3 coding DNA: TGTGCCAGCAGCCGGGACTTGGGCGGTAATTCACCCCTCCACTTT. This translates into CASSRDLGGNSPLHF.

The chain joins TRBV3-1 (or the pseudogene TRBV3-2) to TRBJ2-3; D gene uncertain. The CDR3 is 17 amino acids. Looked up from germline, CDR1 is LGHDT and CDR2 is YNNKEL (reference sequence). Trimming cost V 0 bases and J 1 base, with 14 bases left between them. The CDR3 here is CASSQDGWAGRTDTQYF. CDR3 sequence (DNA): TGTGCCAGCAGCCAAGATGGTTGGGCAGGACGCACAGATACGCAGTATTTT.

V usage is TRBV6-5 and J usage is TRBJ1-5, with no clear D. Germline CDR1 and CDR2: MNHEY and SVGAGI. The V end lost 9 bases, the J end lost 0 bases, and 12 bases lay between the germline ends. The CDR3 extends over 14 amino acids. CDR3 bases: TGTGCCAGTAAGGTGGGATATAGCAATCAGCCCCAGCATTTT. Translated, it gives CASKVGYSNQPQHF.